The TCR beta chain under discussion was sequenced for a study of CD8 T cells in Susac syndrome. This CDR3 contains 14 residues. V lost 3 bases and J lost 9, with 15 bases in between. Germline V lookup: CDR1 SGHVS, CDR2 FQNEAQ. The study sequenced TCR beta in blood CD8+ and CD4+ T cells. RNA was extracted with the RNeasy kit, and a quantity of about 0.45 to 1 ug was reverse transcribed using random hexamers. In TCRdb, the immunoSEQ multiplex PCR reads were re-called with MiXCR into one record per CDR3 protein. This table holds approximately 120,000 distinct CDR3 sequences, around nine tenths found once.

The sequence was obtained from a human donor with multiple sclerosis. The chain links TRBV7-8 to TRBJ2-4; no clear D. Sequenced material: CD8+ T cells from PBMCs. The CDR3 DNA reads TGTGCCAGCAGCTTCTCGACCCTTTCGCCCATTCAGTACTTC. Translation gives CASSFSTLSPIQYF.